The 17 T cell receptor beta chains below all came from one sample that was sequenced in a study of T cell changes during pregnancy in multiple sclerosis. Clones were read by immunoSEQ multiplex PCR, and TCRdb kept only the in-frame ones, dropping some. The data show around 19,000 clones, roughly 87% seen once. Sequences were derived from CD8+ T cells from peripheral blood mononuclear cells, sampled after pregnancy. Receptors were obtained from a female donor in good health, enrolled as a control in a pregnancy study.

The chain employs TRBV6-1 and TRBJ2-7; 8 bases fit TRBD2. After removal of 2 bases from V and 6 bases from J, the junction contained 6 bases not matched to a gene. This CDR3 is built from 14 residues. Germline CDR1 reads MNHNS; CDR2 reads SASEGT. The CDR3 DNA reads as TGTGCCAGCAGTGAATCTGTTCGGGGGGGCGAGCAGTACTTC. This sequence encodes CASSESVRGGEQYF.

The J gene is TRBJ2-1, the V gene TRBV27; 10 bases are shared with TRBD1. The germline V gene encodes CDR1 MNHEY and CDR2 SMNVEV (reference sequence). The CDR3 has 15 residues. V lost 4 bases, J lost 6 bases, and 6 bases stayed unmatched. The CDR3 DNA reads as TGTGCCAGCAGTTCGACAGGGGGCTTTCCCAATGAGCAGTTCTTC. This sequence encodes CASSSTGGFPNEQFF.

In the case of this clone: Other nucleotide sequences in the sample specify the same CDR3. The CDR3 DNA sequence: TGTGCCAGCAGTGCGAGTGGCTATGGCTACACCTTC. This translates into CASSASGYGYTF. V is TRBV2 and J is TRBJ1-2; D is unclear. Germline V lookup: CDR1 SNHLY, CDR2 FYNNEI. V lost 4 bases and J lost 4, with 7 bases in between. CDR3 length: 12 residues.

V usage is TRBV6-5 and J usage is TRBJ1-1; D unresolved. V gave up 11 bases and J gave up 1 base, with 11 bases separating them. In germline, CDR1 is MNHEY, CDR2 SVGAGI. The CDR3 is 12 amino acids. The CDR3 DNA reads TGTGCCCGCGTACCAAGGAACACTGAAGCTTTCTTT. Translating gives CARVPRNTEAFF.

This clone was seen a few times. The chain combines TRBV9 with TRBJ1-1, with 8 bases fitting TRBD1. Per germline, CDR1 SGDLS and CDR2 YYNGEE. The CDR3 runs to 13 residues. With 5 bases clipped from V and 4 bases from J, the junction kept 4 bases outside the gene matches. CDR3: CASSLTGGTEAFF. CDR3 sequence (DNA): TGTGCCAGCAGTCTAACAGGGGGCACTGAAGCTTTCTTT.

The chain employs TRBV27 and TRBJ1-1; D unresolved. Germline CDR1 reads MNHEY; CDR2 reads SMNVEV (reference sequence). The V and J ends lost 9 bases and 0 bases respectively, with 5 bases between them. The CDR3 contains 11 residues. The CDR3 region is CASRMNTEAFF. The CDR3 DNA reads TGTGCCAGTAGAATGAACACTGAAGCTTTCTTT.

This clone has a single count. The gene calls are TRBV27 and TRBJ2-5; TRBD1 aligns across 7 bases. With V trimmed by 5 bases and J by 3 bases, 15 bases remained unmatched. CDR3 size: 17 residues. The germline CDR1 and CDR2 sequences are MNHEY and SMNVEV (reference sequence). In nucleotides, the CDR3 is TGTGCCAGCAGTCCATACCCCTCCGACAGGGTGGAAGAGACCCAGTACTTC. Its translation: CASSPYPSDRVEETQYF.

The chain recombines TRBV6-1 with TRBJ1-1, with D perhaps matching TRBD1 (5 bases). The germline V gene encodes CDR1 MNHNS and CDR2 SASEGT. The CDR3 contains 15 residues. The V gene lost 1 base and the J gene lost 4 bases, with 13 bases spanning the gap. CDR3 protein: CASSEGAGLSTEAFF. DNA of the CDR3: TGTGCCAGCAGTGAAGGGGCAGGGCTAAGCACTGAAGCTTTCTTT.

The chain couples TRBV2 to TRBJ2-5; 9 bases agree with TRBD2. With V trimmed by 3 bases and J by 5 bases, 4 bases remained unmatched. Per germline, CDR1 SNHLY and CDR2 FYNNEI. The CDR3 spans 14 residues. The CDR3 reads CASSEGLAGETQYF. The CDR3 region has the DNA TGTGCCAGCAGTGAGGGACTAGCAGGCGAGACCCAGTACTTC.

The V call is TRBV18, the J call TRBJ2-5; D may be TRBD2 (6 bases). V was pared by 3 bases and J by 5 bases, with 19 bases between. Germline CDR1 KGHSH, CDR2 LQKENI. CDR3 length: 16 amino acids. The CDR3 DNA reads as TGTGCCAGCTCACCGTACCTTTCGGGGACTCGCGAGACCCAGTACTTC. This sequence encodes CASSPYLSGTRETQYF.

This chain uses TRBV11-2 with TRBJ1-2; 9 nucleotides line up with TRBD1. The CDR3 sequence is 13 residues long. Per germline, CDR1 SGHAT and CDR2 FQNNGV. V dropped 5 bases and J dropped 6; count of bases not matched to a gene: 4. For the CDR3, the DNA is TGTGCCAGCAGCCCGGGACAGGGTAATGGCTACACCTTC. Residues: CASSPGQGNGYTF. The full variable domain, with the rest looked up from reference TRBV11-2 and TRBJ1-2, is EAGVAQSPRYKIIEKRQSVAFWCNPISGHATLYWYQQILGQGPKLLIQFQNNGVVDDSQLPKDRFSAERLKGVDSTLKIQPAKLEDSAVYLCASSPGQGNGYTFGSGTRLTVV.

The chain carries TRBV5-1 and TRBJ2-5; 7 nucleotides agree with TRBD1. The germline V gene has CDR1 SGHRS and CDR2 YFSETQ. The trim removed 0 bases at V and 4 bases at J, leaving 15 bases unmatched. The CDR3 loop spans 18 amino acids. DNA of the CDR3: TGCGCCAGCAGCTTGGTGACAGGGTTATTAGGGTTGGTAGAGACCCAGTACTTC. Protein sequence: CASSLVTGLLGLVETQYF.

The V gene is TRBV7-3, the J gene TRBJ2-3, with 9 positions matching TRBD2. CDR1 is SGHTA and CDR2 is FQGTGA in the germline V gene. The V gene end was trimmed by 3 bases and the J gene end by 2 bases; junction bases not matched to a gene: 15. The CDR3 covers 19 residues. This CDR3 is CASSLGPAGGTSLTDTQYF. The CDR3 nucleotides are TGTGCCAGCAGCTTGGGGCCTGCGGGGGGGACTTCCCTCACAGATACGCAGTATTTT.

The V gene is TRBV6-4, the J gene TRBJ2-3, with 8 bases matching TRBD2. V was pared by 8 bases and J by 3 bases, with 7 bases of the junction left unmatched. CDR3 length: 14 residues. Per germline, CDR1 MRHNA and CDR2 SNTAGT. The CDR3 nucleotides read TGTGCCAGCGGTTCTGTAGCGGGGACAGATACGCAGTATTTT. This encodes CASGSVAGTDTQYF.

The chain combines TRBV15 with TRBJ2-5, with 9 bases lining up with TRBD1. Near its end, the DNA agrees better with TRBJ2-7, so the J call may be wrong. Germline values: CDR1 LNHNV, CDR2 YYDKDF (reference sequence). The CDR3 is made up of 15 amino acids. The CDR3, as DNA: TGTGCCACCAGCAGAGGACAGGGGGAGGCCTACGAGCAGTACTTC. This sequence encodes CATSRGQGEAYEQYF.

The rearrangement links TRBV6-1 to TRBJ2-2; 7 bases map to TRBD2. This CDR3 spans 14 amino acids. The germline V gene encodes CDR1 MNHNS and CDR2 SASEGT. Trimming removed 1 base from V and 4 bases from J; junction bases left unmatched: 0. The CDR3 coding sequence is TGTGCCAGCAGTGAAGGGACTAGCACCGGGGAGCTGTTTTTT. As protein: CASSEGTSTGELFF.

The CDR3 reads CASSMGGSTEAFF. CDR3 DNA sequence: TGTGCCAGTAGTATGGGGGGGAGCACTGAAGCTTTCTTT. V gene TRBV19 combines with J gene TRBJ1-1, with D perhaps matching TRBD1 (5 bases). CDR1 and CDR2 from the germline V gene are LNHDA and SQIVND (reference sequence). The ends were cut back, 3 bases at V and 4 bases at J, with 9 bases in the middle. The CDR3 runs to 13 residues.